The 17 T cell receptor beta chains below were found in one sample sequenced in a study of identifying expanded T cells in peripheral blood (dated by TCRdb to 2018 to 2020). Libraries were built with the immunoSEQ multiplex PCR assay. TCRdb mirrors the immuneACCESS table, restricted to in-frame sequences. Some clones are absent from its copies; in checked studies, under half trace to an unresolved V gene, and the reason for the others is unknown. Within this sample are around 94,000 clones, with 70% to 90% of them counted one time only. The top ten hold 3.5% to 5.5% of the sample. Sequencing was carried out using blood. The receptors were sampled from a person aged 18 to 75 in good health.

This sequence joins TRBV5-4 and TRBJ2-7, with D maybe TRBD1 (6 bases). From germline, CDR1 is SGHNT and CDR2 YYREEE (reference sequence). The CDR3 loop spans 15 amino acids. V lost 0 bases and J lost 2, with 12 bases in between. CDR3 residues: CASSLAGTPTYEQYF. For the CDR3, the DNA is TGTGCCAGCAGCTTGGCTGGGACACCCACCTACGAGCAGTACTTC.

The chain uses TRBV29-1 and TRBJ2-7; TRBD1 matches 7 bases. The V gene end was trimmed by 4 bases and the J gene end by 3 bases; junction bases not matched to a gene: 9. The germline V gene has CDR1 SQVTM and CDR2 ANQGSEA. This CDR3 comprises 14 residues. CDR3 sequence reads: CSVVVGGQNYEQYF. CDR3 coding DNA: TGCAGCGTTGTTGTAGGGGGACAGAACTACGAGCAGTACTTC.

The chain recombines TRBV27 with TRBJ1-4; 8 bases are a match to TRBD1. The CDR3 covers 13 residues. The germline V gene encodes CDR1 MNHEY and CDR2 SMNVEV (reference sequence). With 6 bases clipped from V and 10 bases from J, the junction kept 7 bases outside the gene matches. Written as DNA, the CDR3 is TGTGCCAGCAGCGGACAGGGCGGGCGAAAACTGTTTTTT. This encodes CASSGQGGRKLFF.

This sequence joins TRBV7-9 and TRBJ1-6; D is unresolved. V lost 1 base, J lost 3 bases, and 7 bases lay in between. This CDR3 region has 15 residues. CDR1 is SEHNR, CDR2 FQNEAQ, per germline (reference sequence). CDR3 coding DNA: TGTGCCAGCAGCTTAGGAGGCAGCTATAATTCACCCCTCCACTTT. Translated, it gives CASSLGGSYNSPLHF.

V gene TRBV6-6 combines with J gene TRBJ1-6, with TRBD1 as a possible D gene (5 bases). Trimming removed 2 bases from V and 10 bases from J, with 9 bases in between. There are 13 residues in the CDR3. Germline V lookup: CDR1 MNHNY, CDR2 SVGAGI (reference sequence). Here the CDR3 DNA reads TGTGCCAGCAGTTACCAGGGATCATCACCCCTCCACTTT. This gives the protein CASSYQGSSPLHF.

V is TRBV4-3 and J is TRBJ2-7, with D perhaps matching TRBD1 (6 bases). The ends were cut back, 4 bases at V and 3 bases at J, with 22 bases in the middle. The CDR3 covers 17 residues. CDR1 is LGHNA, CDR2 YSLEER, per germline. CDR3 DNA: TGCGCCAGCAGCCCGGTCGTTAGTGTCAGGGGTGGCTACGAGCAGTACTTC. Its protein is CASSPVVSVRGGYEQYF.

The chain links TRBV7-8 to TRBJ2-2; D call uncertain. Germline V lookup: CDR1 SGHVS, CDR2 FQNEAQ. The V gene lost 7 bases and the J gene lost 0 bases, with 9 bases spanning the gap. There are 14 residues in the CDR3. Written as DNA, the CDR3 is TGTGCCAGCAACGACTTTACGAACACCGGGGAGCTGTTTTTT. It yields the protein CASNDFTNTGELFF. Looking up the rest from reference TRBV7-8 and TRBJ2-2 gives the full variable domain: GAGVSQSPRYKVAKRGQDVALRCDPISGHVSLFWYQQALGQGPEFLTYFQNEAQLDKSGLPSDRFFAERPEGSVSTLKIQRTQQEDSAVYLCASNDFTNTGELFFGEGSRLTVL.

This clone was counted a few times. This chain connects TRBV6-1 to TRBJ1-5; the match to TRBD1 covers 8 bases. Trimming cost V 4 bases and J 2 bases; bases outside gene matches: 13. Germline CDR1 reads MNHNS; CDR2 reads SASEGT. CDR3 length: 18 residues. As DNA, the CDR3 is TGTGCCAGCAGTGGACAGGGGAGTGGGGGATATCGCAATCAGCCCCAGCATTTT. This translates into CASSGQGSGGYRNQPQHF.

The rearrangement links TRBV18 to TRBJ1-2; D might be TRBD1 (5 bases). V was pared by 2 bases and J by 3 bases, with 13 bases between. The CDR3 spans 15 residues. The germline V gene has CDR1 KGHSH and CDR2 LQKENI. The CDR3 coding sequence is TGTGCCAGCTCACCAGGTGTGCCGGGGGACTATGGCTACACCTTC. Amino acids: CASSPGVPGDYGYTF.

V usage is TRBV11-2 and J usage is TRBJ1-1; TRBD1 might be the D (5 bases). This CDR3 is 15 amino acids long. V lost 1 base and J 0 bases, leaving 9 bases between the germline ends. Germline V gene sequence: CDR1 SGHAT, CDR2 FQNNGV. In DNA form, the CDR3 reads TGTGCCAGCAGCTTAGTGCAGGGCATGAACACTGAAGCTTTCTTT. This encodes CASSLVQGMNTEAFF.

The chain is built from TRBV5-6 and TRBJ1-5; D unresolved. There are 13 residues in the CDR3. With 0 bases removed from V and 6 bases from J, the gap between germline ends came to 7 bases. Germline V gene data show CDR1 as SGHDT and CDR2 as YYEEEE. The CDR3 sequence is CASSLGGSQPQHF. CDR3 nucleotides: TGTGCCAGCAGCTTGGGGGGATCTCAGCCCCAGCATTTT.

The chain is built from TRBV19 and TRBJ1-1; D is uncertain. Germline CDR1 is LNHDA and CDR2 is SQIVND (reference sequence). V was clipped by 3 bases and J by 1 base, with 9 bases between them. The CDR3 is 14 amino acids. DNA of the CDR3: TGTGCCAGTAGTATGTTAGGGTCGAACACTGAAGCTTTCTTT. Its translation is CASSMLGSNTEAFF.

The CDR3, as DNA: TGTGCCAGCAGCTTGGTCCAGGGCGCGGACTTATATAATTCACCCCTCCACTTT. Amino acid sequence: CASSLVQGADLYNSPLHF. The chain is built from TRBV5-8 and TRBJ1-6; possible D gene TRBD1, 5 bases. Germline V CDR1 and CDR2: SGHTS, YDEGEE. The CDR3 runs 18 residues. Trimming took off 0 bases at V and 4 bases at J, with 17 bases between the two ends.

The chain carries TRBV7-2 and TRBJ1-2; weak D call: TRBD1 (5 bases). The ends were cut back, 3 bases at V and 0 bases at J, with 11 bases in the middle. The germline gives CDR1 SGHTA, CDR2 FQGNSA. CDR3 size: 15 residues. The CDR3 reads CASSFQTDSNYGYTF. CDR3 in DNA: TGTGCCAGCAGCTTTCAGACAGATTCTAACTATGGCTACACCTTC.

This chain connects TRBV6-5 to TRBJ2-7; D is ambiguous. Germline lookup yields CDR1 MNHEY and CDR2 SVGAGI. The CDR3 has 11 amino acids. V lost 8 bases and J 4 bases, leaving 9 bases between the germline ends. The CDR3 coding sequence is TGTGCCAGCGGGAAGGATTACGAGCAGTACTTC. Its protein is CASGKDYEQYF.

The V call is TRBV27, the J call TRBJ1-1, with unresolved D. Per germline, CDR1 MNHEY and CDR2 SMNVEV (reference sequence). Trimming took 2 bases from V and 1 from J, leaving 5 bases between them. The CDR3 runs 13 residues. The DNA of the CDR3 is TGTGCCAGCAGTTTAACAGCGAACACTGAAGCTTTCTTT. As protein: CASSLTANTEAFF.

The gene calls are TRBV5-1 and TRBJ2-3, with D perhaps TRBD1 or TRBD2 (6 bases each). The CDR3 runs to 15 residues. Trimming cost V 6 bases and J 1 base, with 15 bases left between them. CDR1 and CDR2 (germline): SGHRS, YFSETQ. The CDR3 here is CASTRLGGGTDTQYF. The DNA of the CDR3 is TGCGCCAGCACCCGATTGGGGGGCGGCACAGATACGCAGTATTTT.